This T cell receptor beta chain appears in the sequencing data of a study of identical twins. Study observations and caveats: Its conclusions, products of cross-sectional statistical analysis, did not come from following the same donors. In cord blood, abundant beta clonotypes had fewer insertions; memory showed no trend. The models systematically underestimated how much out-of-frame TCR alpha was shared in monozygotic twins. Weaker excess sharing between twins was seen in beta out-of-frame sequences.

MiXCR, run by TCRdb on the 5' RACE reads, gives a single entry per CDR3 protein. The sample contains 270,000 or so distinct CDR3 sequences, 6.5% to 9.5% of which appear only once. Note on this clonotype: Its specificity is unknown.

The V segment lost 1 base and the J segment 4 bases; nucleotides outside the gene matches: 5. There are 16 residues in the CDR3. CDR1 and CDR2 (germline): SEHNR, FQNEAQ (reference sequence). Another study also made use of these data, one on yellow fever vaccine responses in identical twins.

The receptor comes from a woman aged 18-29 years in good health. The specimen was CD8+ T cells sorted from blood. The chain employs TRBV7-9 and TRBJ2-2; 8 positions agree with TRBD1. The DNA of the CDR3 is TGTGCCAGCAGCTTAGGACCAGGGGGCATCACCGGGGAGCTGTTTTTT. Protein product: CASSLGPGGITGELFF.